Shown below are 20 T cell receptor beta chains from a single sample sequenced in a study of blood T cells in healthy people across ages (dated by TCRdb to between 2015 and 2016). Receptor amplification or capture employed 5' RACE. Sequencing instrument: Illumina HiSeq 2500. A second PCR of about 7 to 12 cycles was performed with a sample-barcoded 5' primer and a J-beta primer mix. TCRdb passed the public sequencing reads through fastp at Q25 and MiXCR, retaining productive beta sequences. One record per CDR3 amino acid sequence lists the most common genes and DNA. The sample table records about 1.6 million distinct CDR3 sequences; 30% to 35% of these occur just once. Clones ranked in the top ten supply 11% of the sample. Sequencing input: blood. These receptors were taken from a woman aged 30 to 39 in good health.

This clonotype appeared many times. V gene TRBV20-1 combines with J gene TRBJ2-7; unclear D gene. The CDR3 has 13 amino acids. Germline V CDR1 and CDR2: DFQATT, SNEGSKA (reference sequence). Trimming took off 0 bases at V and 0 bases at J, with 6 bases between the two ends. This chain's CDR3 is CSARDPPSYEQYF. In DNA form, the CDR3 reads TGCAGTGCTAGAGATCCCCCCTCCTACGAGCAGTACTTC.

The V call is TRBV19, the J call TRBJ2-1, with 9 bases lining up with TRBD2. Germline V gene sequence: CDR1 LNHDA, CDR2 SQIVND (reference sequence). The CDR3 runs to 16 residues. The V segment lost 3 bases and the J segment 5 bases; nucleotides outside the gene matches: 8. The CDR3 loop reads CASSIYPSGANNEQFF. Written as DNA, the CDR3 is TGTGCCAGTAGTATCTACCCTAGCGGGGCCAACAATGAGCAGTTCTTC.

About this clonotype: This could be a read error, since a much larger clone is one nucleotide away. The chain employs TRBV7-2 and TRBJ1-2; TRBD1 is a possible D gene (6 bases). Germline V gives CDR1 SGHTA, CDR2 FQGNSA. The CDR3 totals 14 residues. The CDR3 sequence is CAGSLERGRRGYTF. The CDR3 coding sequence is TGTGCCGGCAGCTTAGAGCGGGGGCGGAGAGGCTACACCTTC.

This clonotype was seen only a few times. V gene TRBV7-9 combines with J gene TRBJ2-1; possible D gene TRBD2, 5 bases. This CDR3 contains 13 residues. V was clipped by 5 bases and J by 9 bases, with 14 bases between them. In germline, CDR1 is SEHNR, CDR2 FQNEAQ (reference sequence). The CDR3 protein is CASSPTPTIEQFF. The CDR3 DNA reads TGTGCCAGCAGCCCGACCCCGACTATTGAGCAGTTCTTC.

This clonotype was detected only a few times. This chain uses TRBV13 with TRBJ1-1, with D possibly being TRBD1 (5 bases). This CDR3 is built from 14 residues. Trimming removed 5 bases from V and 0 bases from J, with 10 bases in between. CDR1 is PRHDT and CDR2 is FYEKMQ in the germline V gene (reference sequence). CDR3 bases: TGTGCCAGCAGCGGACAACCTTTGAACACTGAAGCTTTCTTT. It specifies CASSGQPLNTEAFF.

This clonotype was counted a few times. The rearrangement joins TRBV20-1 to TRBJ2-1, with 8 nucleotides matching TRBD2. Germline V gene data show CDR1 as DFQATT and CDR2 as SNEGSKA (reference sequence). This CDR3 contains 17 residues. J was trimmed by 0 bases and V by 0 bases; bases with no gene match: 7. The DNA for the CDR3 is TGCAGTGCTAGAGATCTGGGCGGGGGGTACTCCTACAATGAGCAGTTCTTC. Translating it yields CSARDLGGGYSYNEQFF.

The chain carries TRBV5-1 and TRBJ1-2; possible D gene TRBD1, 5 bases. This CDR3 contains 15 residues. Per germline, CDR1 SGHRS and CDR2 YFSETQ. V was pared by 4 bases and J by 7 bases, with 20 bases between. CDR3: CASSPGGSVPIGYTF. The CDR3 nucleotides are TGCGCCAGCAGCCCCGGGGGATCAGTACCAATTGGCTACACCTTC.

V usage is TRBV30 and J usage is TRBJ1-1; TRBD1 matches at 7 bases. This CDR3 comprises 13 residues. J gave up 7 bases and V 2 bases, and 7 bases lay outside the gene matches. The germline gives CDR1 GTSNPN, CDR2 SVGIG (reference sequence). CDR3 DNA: TGTGCCTGGAGTATAAACCGGGACAGTGAAGCTTTCTTT. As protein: CAWSINRDSEAFF.

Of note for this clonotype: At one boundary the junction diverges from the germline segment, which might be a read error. CDR3 nucleotide sequence: TGTGCCCGACCGACCTATCTTGCTCGCACAGACACGCAGTATTTT. Amino acids: CARPTYLARTDTQYF. The chain has TRBV6-4 and TRBJ2-3; D gene uncertain. The CDR3 loop spans 15 amino acids. Germline V gene data show CDR1 as MRHNA and CDR2 as SNTAGT.

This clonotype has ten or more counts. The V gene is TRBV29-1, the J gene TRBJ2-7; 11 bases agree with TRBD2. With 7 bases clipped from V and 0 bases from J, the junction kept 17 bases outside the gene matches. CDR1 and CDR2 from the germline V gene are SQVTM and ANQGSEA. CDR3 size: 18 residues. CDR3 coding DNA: TGCAGCGCCCAGGGAGTGAGTAGCGGGAGGGGTAGCTCCTACGAGCAGTACTTC. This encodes CSAQGVSSGRGSSYEQYF.

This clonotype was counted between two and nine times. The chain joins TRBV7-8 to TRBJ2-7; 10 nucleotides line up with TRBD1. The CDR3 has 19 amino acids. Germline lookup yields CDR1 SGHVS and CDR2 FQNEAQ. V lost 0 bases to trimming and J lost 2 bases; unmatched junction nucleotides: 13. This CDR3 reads CASSLAPTGQGSYPYEQYF. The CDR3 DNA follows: TGTGCCAGCAGCTTAGCCCCGACGGGACAGGGGTCTTACCCCTACGAGCAGTACTTC.

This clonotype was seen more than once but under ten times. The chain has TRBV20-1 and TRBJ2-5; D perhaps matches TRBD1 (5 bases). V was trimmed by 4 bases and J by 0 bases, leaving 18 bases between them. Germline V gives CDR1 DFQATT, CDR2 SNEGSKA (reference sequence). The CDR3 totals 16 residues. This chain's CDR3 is CSATLGQGWYQETQYF. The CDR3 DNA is TGCAGTGCTACCCTAGGGCAGGGTTGGTACCAAGAGACCCAGTACTTC.

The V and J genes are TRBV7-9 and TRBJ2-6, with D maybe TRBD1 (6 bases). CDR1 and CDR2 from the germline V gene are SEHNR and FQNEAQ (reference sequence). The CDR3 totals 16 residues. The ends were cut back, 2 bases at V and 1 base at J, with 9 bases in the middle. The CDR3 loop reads CASSLPQGSGANVLTF. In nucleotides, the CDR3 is TGTGCCAGCAGCTTACCACAGGGATCTGGGGCCAACGTCCTGACTTTC.

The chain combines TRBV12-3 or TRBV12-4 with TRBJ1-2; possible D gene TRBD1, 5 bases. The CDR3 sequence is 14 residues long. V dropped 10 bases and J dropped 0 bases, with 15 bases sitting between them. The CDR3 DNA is TGTGCCACCCAGGGCTACGGGGCTAACTATGGCTACACCTTC. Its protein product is CATQGYGANYGYTF.

Here the CDR3 DNA reads TGTGCCAGCAGCCTGACAGGGGACAACACTGAAGCTTTCTTT. Protein product: CASSLTGDNTEAFF. The chain combines TRBV6-2 or TRBV6-3 with TRBJ1-1; 8 bases fit TRBD1. Germline loops: CDR1 MNHEY, CDR2 SVGEGT. V lost 6 bases to trimming and J lost 2 bases; unmatched junction nucleotides: 5. The CDR3 runs to 14 residues.

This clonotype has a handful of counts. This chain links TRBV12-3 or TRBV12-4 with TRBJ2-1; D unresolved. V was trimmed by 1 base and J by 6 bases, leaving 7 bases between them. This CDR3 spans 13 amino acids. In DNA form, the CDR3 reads TGTGCCAGCAGTTTAGGGTCGGTCAATGAGCAGTTCTTC. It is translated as CASSLGSVNEQFF.

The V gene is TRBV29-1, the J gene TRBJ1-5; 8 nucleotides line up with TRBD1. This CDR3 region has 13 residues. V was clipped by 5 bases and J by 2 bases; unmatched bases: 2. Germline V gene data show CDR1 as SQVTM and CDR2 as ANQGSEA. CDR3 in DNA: TGCAGCGTTCAGACAGGGGGCAATCAGCCCCAGCATTTT. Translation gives CSVQTGGNQPQHF.

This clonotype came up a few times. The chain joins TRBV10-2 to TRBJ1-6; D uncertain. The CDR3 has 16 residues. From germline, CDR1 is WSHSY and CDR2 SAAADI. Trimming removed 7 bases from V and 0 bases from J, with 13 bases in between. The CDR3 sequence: CASKGGWSSYNSPLHF. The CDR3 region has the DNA TGCGCCAGCAAAGGAGGGTGGAGCTCCTATAATTCACCCCTCCACTTT.

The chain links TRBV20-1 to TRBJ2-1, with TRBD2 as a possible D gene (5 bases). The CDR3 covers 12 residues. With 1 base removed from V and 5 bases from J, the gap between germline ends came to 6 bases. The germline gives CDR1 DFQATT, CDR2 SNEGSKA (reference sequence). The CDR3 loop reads CSARVGDNEQFF. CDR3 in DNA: TGCAGTGCTAGAGTGGGAGACAATGAGCAGTTCTTC.

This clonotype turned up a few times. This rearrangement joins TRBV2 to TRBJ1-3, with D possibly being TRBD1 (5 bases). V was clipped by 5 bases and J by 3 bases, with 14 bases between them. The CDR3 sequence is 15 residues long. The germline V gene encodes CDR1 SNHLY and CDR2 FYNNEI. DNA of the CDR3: TGTGCCAGCAGTCGTACGGGGGAAGGTGGAAACACCATATATTTT. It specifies CASSRTGEGGNTIYF. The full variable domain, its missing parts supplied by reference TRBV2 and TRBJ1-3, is EPEVTQTPSHQVTQMGQEVILRCVPISNHLYFYWYRQILGQKVEFLVSFYNNEISEKSEIFDDQFSVERPDGSNFTLKIRSTKLEDSAMYFCASSRTGEGGNTIYFGEGSWLTVV.